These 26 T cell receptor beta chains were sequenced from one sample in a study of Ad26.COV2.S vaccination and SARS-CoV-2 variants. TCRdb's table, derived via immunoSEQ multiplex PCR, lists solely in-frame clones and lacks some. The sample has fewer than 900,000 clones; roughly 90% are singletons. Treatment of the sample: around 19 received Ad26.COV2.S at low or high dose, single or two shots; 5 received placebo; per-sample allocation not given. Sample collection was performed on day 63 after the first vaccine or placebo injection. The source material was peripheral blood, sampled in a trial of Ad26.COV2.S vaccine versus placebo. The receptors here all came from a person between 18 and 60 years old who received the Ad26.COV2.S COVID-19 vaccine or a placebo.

Here the CDR3 DNA reads TGCGCCAGCAGTGAGTCTGGGGGTTTCGGGGCCGACGGGGAGCTGTTTTTT. Translated, it gives CASSESGGFGADGELFF. The chain links TRBV10-1 to TRBJ2-2, with D tentatively TRBD1 or TRBD2 (5 bases each). V was trimmed by 0 bases and J by 7 bases, leaving 18 bases between them. The CDR3 runs to 17 residues. CDR1 WNHNN and CDR2 SYGVQD come from the germline V gene (reference sequence).

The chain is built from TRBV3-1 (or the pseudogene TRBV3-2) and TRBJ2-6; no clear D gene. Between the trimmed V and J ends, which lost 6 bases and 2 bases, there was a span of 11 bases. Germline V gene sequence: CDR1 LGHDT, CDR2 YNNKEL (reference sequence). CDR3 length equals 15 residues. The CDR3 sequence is CASSLAGTGANVLTF. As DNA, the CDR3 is TGTGCCAGCAGTCTCGCAGGCACTGGGGCCAACGTCCTGACTTTC.

CDR3 in amino acids: CASSEDSYNEQFF. The CDR3 nucleotides read TGTGCCAGCAGTGAGGACTCATACAATGAGCAGTTCTTC. The chain employs TRBV27 and TRBJ2-1; possibly TRBD2 for D (5 bases). Trimming took off 5 bases at V and 4 bases at J, with 9 bases between the two ends. Per the germline V gene, CDR1 is MNHEY and CDR2 is SMNVEV (reference sequence). The CDR3 has 13 residues.

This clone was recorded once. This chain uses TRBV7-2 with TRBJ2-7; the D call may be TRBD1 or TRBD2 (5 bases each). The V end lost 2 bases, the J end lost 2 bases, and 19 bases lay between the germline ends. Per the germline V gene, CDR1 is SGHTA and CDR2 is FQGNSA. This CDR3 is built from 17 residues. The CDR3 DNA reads TGTGCCAGCAGCTTAACGAAGGGCGGGCAGGGTCCCTACGAGCAGTACTTC. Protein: CASSLTKGGQGPYEQYF.

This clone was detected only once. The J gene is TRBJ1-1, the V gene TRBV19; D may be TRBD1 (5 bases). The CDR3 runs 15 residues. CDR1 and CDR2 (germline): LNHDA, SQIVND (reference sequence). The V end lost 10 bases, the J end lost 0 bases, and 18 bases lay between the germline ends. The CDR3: CATRGSGTLNTEAFF. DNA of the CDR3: TGTGCCACTAGGGGTTCCGGAACACTGAACACTGAAGCTTTCTTT.

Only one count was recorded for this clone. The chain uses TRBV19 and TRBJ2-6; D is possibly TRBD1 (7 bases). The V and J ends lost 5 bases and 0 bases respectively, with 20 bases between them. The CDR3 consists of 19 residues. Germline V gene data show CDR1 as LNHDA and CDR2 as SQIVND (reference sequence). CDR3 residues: CASSPRGDMGFSGANVLTF. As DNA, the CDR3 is TGTGCCAGTAGTCCCAGGGGGGACATGGGATTCTCTGGGGCCAACGTCCTGACTTTC.

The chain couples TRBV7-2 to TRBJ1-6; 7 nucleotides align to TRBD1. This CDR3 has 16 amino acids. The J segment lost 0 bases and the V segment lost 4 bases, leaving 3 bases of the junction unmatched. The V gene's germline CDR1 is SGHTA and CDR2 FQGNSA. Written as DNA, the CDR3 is TGTGCCAGCAGCTCCAGGGACAGCTCCTATAATTCACCCCTCCACTTT. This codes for CASSSRDSSYNSPLHF.

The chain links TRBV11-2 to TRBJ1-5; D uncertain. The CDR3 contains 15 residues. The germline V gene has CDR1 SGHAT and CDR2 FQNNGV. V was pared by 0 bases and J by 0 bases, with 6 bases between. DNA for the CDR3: TGTGCCAGCAGCTTAGACGGCCGTAGCAATCAGCCCCAGCATTTT. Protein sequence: CASSLDGRSNQPQHF. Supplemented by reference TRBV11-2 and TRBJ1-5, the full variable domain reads EAGVAQSPRYKIIEKRQSVAFWCNPISGHATLYWYQQILGQGPKLLIQFQNNGVVDDSQLPKDRFSAERLKGVDSTLKIQPAKLEDSAVYLCASSLDGRSNQPQHFGDGTRLSIL.

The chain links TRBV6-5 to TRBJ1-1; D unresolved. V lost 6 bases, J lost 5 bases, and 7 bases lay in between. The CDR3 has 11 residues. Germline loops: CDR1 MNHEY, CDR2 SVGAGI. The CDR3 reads CASRRRTEAFF. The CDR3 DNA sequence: TGTGCCAGCAGGAGGAGGACTGAAGCTTTCTTT.

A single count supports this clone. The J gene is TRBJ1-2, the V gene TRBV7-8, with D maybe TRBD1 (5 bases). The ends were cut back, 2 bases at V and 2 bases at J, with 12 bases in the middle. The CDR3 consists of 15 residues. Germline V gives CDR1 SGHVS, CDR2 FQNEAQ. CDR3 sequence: CASSLSQGPNYGYTF. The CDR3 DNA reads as TGTGCCAGCAGCTTATCTCAGGGCCCAAACTATGGCTACACCTTC.

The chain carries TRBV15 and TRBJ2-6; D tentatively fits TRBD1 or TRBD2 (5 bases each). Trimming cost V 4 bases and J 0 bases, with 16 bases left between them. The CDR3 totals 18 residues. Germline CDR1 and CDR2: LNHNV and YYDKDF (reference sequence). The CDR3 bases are TGTGCCACCAGCATTAGGGCCCCCGGGGCCTCTGGGGCCAACGTCCTGACTTTC. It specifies CATSIRAPGASGANVLTF.

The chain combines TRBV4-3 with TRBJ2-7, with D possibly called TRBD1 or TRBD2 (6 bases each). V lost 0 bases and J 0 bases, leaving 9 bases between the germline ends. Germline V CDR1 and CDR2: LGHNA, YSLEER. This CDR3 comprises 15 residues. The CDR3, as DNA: TGCGCCAGCAGCCAAGAAGGGGGAGGCTCCTACGAGCAGTACTTC. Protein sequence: CASSQEGGGSYEQYF.

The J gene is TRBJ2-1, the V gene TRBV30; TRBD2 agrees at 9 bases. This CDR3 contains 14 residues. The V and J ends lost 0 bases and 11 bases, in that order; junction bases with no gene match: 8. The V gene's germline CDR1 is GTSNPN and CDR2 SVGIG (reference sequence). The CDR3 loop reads CAWSVAGGPLKQFF. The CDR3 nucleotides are TGTGCCTGGAGTGTTGCGGGAGGGCCTCTTAAGCAGTTCTTC. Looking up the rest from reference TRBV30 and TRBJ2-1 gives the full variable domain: SQTIHQWPATLVQPVGSPLSLECTVEGTSNPNLYWYRQAAGRGLQLLFYSVGIGQISSEVPQNLSASRPQDRQFILSSKKLLLSDSGFYLCAWSVAGGPLKQFFGPGTRLTVL.

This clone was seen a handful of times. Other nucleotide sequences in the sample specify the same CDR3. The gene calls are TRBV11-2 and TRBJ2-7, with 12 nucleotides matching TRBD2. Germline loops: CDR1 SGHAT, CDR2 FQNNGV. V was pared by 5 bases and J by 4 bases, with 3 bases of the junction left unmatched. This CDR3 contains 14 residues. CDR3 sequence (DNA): TGTGCCAGCAGCCCAGGGACTAGCGGGTACGAGCAGTACTTC. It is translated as CASSPGTSGYEQYF.

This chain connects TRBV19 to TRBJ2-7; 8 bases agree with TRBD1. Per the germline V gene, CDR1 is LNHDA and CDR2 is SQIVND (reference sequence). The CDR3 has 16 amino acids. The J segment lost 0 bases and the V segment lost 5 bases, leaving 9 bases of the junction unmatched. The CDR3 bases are TGTGCCAGTAGTCCCGGGACAGGCAGACCCTCCTACGAGCAGTACTTC. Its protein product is CASSPGTGRPSYEQYF.

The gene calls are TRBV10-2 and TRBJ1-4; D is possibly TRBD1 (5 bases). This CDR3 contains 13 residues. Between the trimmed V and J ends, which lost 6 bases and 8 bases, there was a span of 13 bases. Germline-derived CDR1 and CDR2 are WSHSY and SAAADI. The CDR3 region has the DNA TGCGCCAGCAGCTCAGGGTACGGAGAAAAACTGTTTTTT. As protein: CASSSGYGEKLFF.

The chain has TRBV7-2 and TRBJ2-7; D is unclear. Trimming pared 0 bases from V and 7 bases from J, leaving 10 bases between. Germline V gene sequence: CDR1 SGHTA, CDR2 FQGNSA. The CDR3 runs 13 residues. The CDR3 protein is CASSLALLGEQYF. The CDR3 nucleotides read TGTGCCAGCAGCTTAGCCCTCCTTGGGGAGCAGTACTTC.

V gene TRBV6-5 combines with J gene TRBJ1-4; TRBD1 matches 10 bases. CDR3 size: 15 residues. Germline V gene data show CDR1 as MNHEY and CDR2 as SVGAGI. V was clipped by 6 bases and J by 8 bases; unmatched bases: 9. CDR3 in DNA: TGTGCCAGCAGCCGCGACAGGGGGCGCAGGGAAAAACTGTTTTTT. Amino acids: CASSRDRGRREKLFF.

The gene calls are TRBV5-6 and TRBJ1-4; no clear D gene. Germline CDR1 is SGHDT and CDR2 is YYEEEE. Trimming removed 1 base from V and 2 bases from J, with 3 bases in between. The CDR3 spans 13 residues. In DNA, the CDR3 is TGTGCCAGCAGCTTGTATACTAATGAAAAACTGTTTTTT. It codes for CASSLYTNEKLFF.

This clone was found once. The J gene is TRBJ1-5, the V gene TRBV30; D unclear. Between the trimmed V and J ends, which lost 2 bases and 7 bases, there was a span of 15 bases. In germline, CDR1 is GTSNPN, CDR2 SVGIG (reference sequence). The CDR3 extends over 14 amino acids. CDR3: CAWSPLRGNQPQHF. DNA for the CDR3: TGTGCCTGGAGTCCCTTGAGAGGGAACCAGCCCCAGCATTTT.

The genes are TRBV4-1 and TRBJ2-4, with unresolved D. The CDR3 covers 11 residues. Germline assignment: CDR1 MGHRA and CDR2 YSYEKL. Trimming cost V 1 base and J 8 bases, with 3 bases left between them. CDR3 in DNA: TGCGCCAGCAGCCAAGGGTACATTCAGTACTTC. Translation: CASSQGYIQYF.

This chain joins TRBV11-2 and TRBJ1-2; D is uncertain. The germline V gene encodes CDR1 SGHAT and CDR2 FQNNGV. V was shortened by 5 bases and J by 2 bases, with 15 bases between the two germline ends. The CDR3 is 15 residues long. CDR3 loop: CASSPTDLYNYGYTF. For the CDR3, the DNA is TGTGCCAGCAGCCCTACGGACCTGTACAACTATGGCTACACCTTC.

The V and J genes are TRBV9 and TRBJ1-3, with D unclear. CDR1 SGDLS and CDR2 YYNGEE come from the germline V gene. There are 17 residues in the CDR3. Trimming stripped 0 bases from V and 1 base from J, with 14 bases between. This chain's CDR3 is CASSVEIGMLSGNTIYF. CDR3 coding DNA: TGTGCCAGCAGCGTAGAGATAGGCATGCTTTCTGGAAACACCATATATTTT.

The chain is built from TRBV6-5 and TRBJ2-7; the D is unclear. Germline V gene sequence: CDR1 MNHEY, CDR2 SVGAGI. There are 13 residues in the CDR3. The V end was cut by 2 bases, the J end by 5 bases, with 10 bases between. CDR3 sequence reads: CASSYRNAHEQYF. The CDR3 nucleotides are TGTGCCAGCAGTTACAGGAATGCCCACGAGCAGTACTTC.

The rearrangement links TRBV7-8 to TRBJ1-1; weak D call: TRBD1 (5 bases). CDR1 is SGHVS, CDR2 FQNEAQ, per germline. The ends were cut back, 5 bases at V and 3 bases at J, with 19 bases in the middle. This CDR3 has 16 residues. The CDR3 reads CASSPPPGGPHTEAFF. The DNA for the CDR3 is TGTGCCAGCAGCCCGCCTCCCGGGGGACCCCACACTGAAGCTTTCTTT.

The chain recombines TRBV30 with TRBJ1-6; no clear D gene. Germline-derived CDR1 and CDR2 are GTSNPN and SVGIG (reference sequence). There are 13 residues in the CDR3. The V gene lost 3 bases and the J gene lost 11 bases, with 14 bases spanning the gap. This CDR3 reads CAWRYQPLAPLHF. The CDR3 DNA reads TGTGCCTGGAGGTATCAGCCATTGGCACCCCTCCACTTT.